This T cell receptor beta chain comes out of a study of blood T cell repertoires in COVID-19. Overall study context: In each case, the material was cDNA or gDNA derived from T cells, B-cell-depleted T cells, or PBMCs.

Per the study methods: Estimation of nucleated cell counts relied on the amplification of reference gene primers. Profiled with immunoSEQ multiplex PCR; TCRdb holds only in-frame clones, not every one. V and J calls and clone size follow that table, whereas D and trimming were derived from the DNA. The profile shows approximately 260,000 clones, about 88% of them singletons. The sequence was collected from a man younger than 35 with active or convalescent COVID-19. Source material: peripheral blood.

This chain's CDR3 is CASSFPSTDTQYF. Written as DNA, the CDR3 is TGTGCCAGTAGTTTTCCGAGCACAGATACGCAGTATTTT. The chain has TRBV19 and TRBJ2-3; D is unclear. V gave up 5 bases and J gave up 0 bases, with 6 bases separating them. The CDR3 totals 13 residues. CDR1 and CDR2 from the germline V gene are LNHDA and SQIVND (reference sequence). The variable domain in full, with the rest retrieved from reference TRBV19 and TRBJ2-3, is DGGITQSPKYLFRKEGQNVTLSCEQNLNHDAMYWYRQDPGQGLRLIYYSQIVNDFQKGDIAEGYSVSREKKESFPLTVTSAQKNPTAFYLCASSFPSTDTQYFGPGTRLTVL.